Detailed here is one T cell receptor (beta chain). Original processing methods: Reference gene primer amplification gave estimated nucleated cell counts. Using immunoSEQ multiplex PCR, the repertoire was profiled, and TCRdb retains in-frame clones only, with some absent. That table gives V, J and clone size, and the DNA gave D and trimming. The sample holds about 520,000 clones; 80% to 90% are singletons and the top ten take 3.2%. The data were obtained in a study of blood T cell repertoires in COVID-19. About the study: The United States, Italy and Spain supplied acute and convalescent COVID-19 samples. The analysed material was cDNA or gDNA that came from T cells, B-cell-depleted T cells, or PBMCs.

V lost 4 bases to trimming and J lost 5 bases, with 12 bases between them. Germline assignment: CDR1 MNHEY and CDR2 SVGEGT. CDR3 length equals 13 residues. The sequencing input was peripheral blood. The chain couples TRBV6-2 or TRBV6-3 to TRBJ2-7; D gene uncertain. The receptor was isolated from a human donor in a cohort sampled during active COVID-19. This CDR3 is CASSLGNVNEQYF. The DNA of the CDR3 is TGTGCCAGCAGTTTGGGCAATGTCAACGAGCAGTACTTC.